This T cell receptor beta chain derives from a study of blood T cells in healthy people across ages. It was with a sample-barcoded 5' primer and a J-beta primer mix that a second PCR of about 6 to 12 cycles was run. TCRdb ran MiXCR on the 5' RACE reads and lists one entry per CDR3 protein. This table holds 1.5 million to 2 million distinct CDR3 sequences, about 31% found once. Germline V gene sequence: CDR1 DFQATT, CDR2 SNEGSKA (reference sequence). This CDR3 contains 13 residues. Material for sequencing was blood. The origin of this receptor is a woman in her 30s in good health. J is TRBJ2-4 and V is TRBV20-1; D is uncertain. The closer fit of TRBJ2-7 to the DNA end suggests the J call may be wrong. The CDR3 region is CSGAWAADREQYF. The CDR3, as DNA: TGCAGTGGGGCTTGGGCGGCGGATCGCGAGCAGTACTTC.